Sequencing of this TCR beta chain was carried out in a study of T cell repertoires in cytomegalovirus infection. About the study: It can be stated that public TCR beta signatures indicated CMV infection as well as a matching HLA type.

Findings and limits, study-wide: Carriers of CMV and the relevant HLA type were discriminated by public TCR beta frequency. HLA-C-restricted CMV clonotypes gave the most frequent clonotype in two of eight donors.

TCRdb redid the calling of the reads with MiXCR, one entry per CDR3 protein. Of about 120,000 distinct CDR3 sequences listed, around 30% are singletons. This clonotype was seen more than once but under ten times. What it binds is unknown. CDR1 and CDR2 from the germline V gene are MNHNY and SVGAGI (reference sequence). This CDR3 is 13 amino acids long. The V end lost 5 bases, the J end lost 6 bases, and 13 bases lay between the germline ends. The receptor was derived from a human donor in good health (CMV status not recorded). Some clones in this sample may be carry-over from other donors' samples. V usage is TRBV6-6 and J usage is TRBJ2-5; D gene ambiguous. Specimen: CD8+ T cells from cultured PBMCs, collected from culture after CMV antigen stimulation. Here the CDR3 DNA reads TGTGCCAGCAGTGATTTCATCATCCAGACCCAGTACTTC. It encodes CASSDFIIQTQYF.